Detailed here is one T cell receptor (beta chain). This sample was included in a study of blood T cell repertoires in COVID-19. Study background: Acute and convalescent COVID-19 specimens originated in the United States, Italy and Spain. PBMCs, B-cell-depleted T cells, or T cells were the source of the cDNA or gDNA that made up the material.

Under the authors' procedure: Cell counts per sample came from amplifying reference gene primers. Assay used: immunoSEQ multiplex PCR; TCRdb lists only in-frame clones, some missing. Clone size and the V and J calls come from that table; the DNA yielded D and trimming. This sample has 370,000 or so clones; roughly 80% occur once, and the top ten carry around 1.1%. Germline loops: CDR1 MGHDK, CDR2 SYGVNS. The V gene lost 5 bases and the J gene lost 4 bases, with 14 bases spanning the gap. The CDR3 is 15 amino acids. Sequenced sample: peripheral blood. V gene TRBV25-1 combines with J gene TRBJ1-4; TRBD1 might be the D (5 bases). This clonotype was sampled from a human donor with acute or convalescent COVID-19. The donor label of this sample is uncertain. The CDR3 region is CASSILRGGNEKLFF. The CDR3 bases are TGTGCCAGCAGTATCCTGCGCGGGGGTAATGAAAAACTGTTTTTT.